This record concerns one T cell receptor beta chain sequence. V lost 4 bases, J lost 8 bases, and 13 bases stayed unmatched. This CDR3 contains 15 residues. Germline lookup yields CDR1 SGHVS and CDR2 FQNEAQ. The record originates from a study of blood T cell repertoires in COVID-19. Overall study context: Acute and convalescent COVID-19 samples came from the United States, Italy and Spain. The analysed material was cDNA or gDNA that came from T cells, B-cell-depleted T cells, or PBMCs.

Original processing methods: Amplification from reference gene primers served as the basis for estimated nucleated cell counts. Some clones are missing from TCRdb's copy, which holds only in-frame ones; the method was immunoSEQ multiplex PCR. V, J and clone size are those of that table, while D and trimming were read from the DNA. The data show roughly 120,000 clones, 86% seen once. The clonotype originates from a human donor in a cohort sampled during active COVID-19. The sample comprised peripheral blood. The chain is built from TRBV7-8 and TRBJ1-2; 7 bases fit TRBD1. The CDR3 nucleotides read TGTGCCAGCAGCTCCCGGGACAGCGACGGGGGCGGCTACACCTTC. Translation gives CASSSRDSDGGGYTF.